Presented here are 22 T cell receptor beta chains from one specimen sequenced in a study of spatial heterogeneity in lung cancer. TCRdb re-derived calls from the 5' RACE reads in MiXCR, one entry per CDR3 protein. Among about 38,000 distinct CDR3 sequences listed, roughly 8% were seen once. Time point described: sample taken at primary tumor resection. Source: PBMCs, taken at surgery. The receptors derive from a male donor with early-stage non-small cell lung cancer.

This clonotype was seen at least ten times. The chain joins TRBV7-3 to TRBJ1-4, with D maybe TRBD1 (6 bases). Germline-derived CDR1 and CDR2 are SGHTA and FQGTGA. V gave up 5 bases and J gave up 2 bases, with 12 bases separating them. The CDR3 totals 15 residues. The CDR3 DNA is TGTGCCAGCAGCCCTACAGGGTCGACTAATGAAAAACTGTTTTTT. Translated: CASSPTGSTNEKLFF.

This clonotype appeared a few times. The chain combines TRBV12-3 or TRBV12-4 with TRBJ2-2, with 7 bases that match TRBD2. The V and J ends lost 6 bases and 6 bases, in that order; junction bases with no gene match: 7. This CDR3 region has 14 residues. CDR3 coding DNA: TGTGCCAGCAGCTACTTACTAGCGTCCGGGGAGCTGTTTTTT. It codes for CASSYLLASGELFF.

The chain recombines TRBV29-1 with TRBJ2-3, with unresolved D. This CDR3 contains 10 residues. Trimming cost V 3 bases and J 6 bases, with 4 bases left between them. Germline CDR1 reads SQVTM; CDR2 reads ANQGSEA. The CDR3 region has the DNA TGCAGCGTTGACGAGGATACGCAGTATTTT. Its protein is CSVDEDTQYF.

This clonotype was found many times. The chain combines TRBV10-3 with TRBJ2-3; 7 bases align to TRBD2. The CDR3 has 16 residues. CDR1 ENHRY and CDR2 SYGVKD come from the germline V gene. V lost 4 bases to trimming and J lost 0 bases; unmatched junction nucleotides: 7. The CDR3 loop is CAISGGWRGSTDTQYF. The CDR3 DNA reads TGTGCCATCAGTGGGGGATGGCGGGGGAGCACAGATACGCAGTATTTT.

This rearrangement joins TRBV11-2 to TRBJ2-1, with D possibly matching TRBD2 (6 bases). Looked up from germline, CDR1 is SGHAT and CDR2 is FQNNGV. This CDR3 is built from 16 residues. The V and J ends lost 0 bases and 0 bases respectively, with 9 bases between them. The CDR3 region is CASSLEGLSSYNEQFF. DNA of the CDR3: TGTGCCAGCAGCTTAGAGGGACTGAGCTCCTACAATGAGCAGTTCTTC. The variable domain in full, completed from reference TRBV11-2 and TRBJ2-1, reads EAGVAQSPRYKIIEKRQSVAFWCNPISGHATLYWYQQILGQGPKLLIQFQNNGVVDDSQLPKDRFSAERLKGVDSTLKIQPAKLEDSAVYLCASSLEGLSSYNEQFFGPGTRLTVL.

This clonotype has more than one count but fewer than ten. The CDR3: CASSPRTGFGNEQFF. The CDR3 bases are TGTGCCAGCTCACCTAGGACTGGGTTTGGGAATGAGCAGTTCTTC. The genes are TRBV18 and TRBJ2-1, with D perhaps TRBD2 (5 bases). The germline V and J ends were trimmed by 3 bases and 7 bases, with 16 bases remaining between them. Germline V gene lookup returns CDR1 KGHSH and CDR2 LQKENI. The CDR3 is made up of 15 amino acids.

This clonotype appeared many times. This chain links TRBV6-5 with TRBJ2-2; D not resolved. The CDR3 has 15 residues. Germline lookup yields CDR1 MNHEY and CDR2 SVGAGI. Trimming removed 7 bases from V and 5 bases from J, with 17 bases in between. Here the CDR3 reads CASIQWAGGTGELFF. In nucleotides, the CDR3 is TGTGCCAGCATCCAATGGGCCGGCGGAACCGGGGAGCTGTTTTTT.

In regard to this clonotype: A much bigger clone sits one base away, suggesting this may be a read error. The rearrangement links TRBV7-8 to TRBJ2-3; TRBD2 is a possible D gene (6 bases). The CDR3 sequence is 17 residues long. The germline V gene encodes CDR1 SGHVS and CDR2 FQNEAQ. In DNA form, the CDR3 reads TGTGCCAGCCGCTTCCCGACTAGGTCCCTACCCACAGATACGCAGTATTTT. Translated: CASRFPTRSLPTDTQYF.

The table lists this clonotype with a few counts. A much larger clone sits a single nucleotide away, making a read error possible. The chain is built from TRBV7-9 and TRBJ2-5; D is unresolved. Trimming left V 5 bases short and J 3 bases short, with 4 bases between. The CDR3 covers 11 residues. Per the germline V gene, CDR1 is SEHNR and CDR2 is FQNEAQ (reference sequence). This CDR3 reads CASSIKETQYF. The CDR3 DNA reads TGTGCCAGCAGCATTAAAGAGACCCAGTACTTC. Combining the CDR3 with reference TRBV7-9 and TRBJ2-5 gives the whole variable domain DTGVSQNPRHKITKRGQNVTFRCDPISEHNRLYWYRQTLGQGPEFLTYFQNEAQLEKSRLLSDRFSAERPKGSFSTLEIQRTEQGDSAMYLCASSIKETQYFGPGTRLLVL.

This clonotype was seen at least ten times. The chain uses TRBV28 and TRBJ2-5; maybe TRBD1 (6 bases). CDR1 is MDHEN, CDR2 SYDVKM, per germline. The CDR3 is 12 residues long. With 8 bases removed from V and 5 bases from J, the gap between germline ends came to 12 bases. The CDR3 protein is CASVAGAETQYF. The CDR3 DNA sequence: TGTGCCAGCGTGGCAGGGGCGGAGACCCAGTACTTC.

This clonotype was counted many times. V usage is TRBV7-2 and J usage is TRBJ2-5; D may be TRBD2 (6 bases). This CDR3 is built from 15 residues. Germline-derived CDR1 and CDR2 are SGHTA and FQGNSA. V dropped 5 bases and J dropped 4 bases, with 17 bases sitting between them. CDR3 amino acids: CASSVHGGARETQYF. The DNA for the CDR3 is TGTGCCAGCAGCGTTCACGGGGGTGCTCGAGAGACCCAGTACTTC. Drawing the rest from reference TRBV7-2 and TRBJ2-5, the complete variable domain is GAGVSQSPSNKVTEKGKDVELRCDPISGHTALYWYRQSLGQGLEFLIYFQGNSAPDKSGLPSDRFSAERTGGSVSTLTIQRTQQEDSAVYLCASSVHGGARETQYFGPGTRLLVL.

Worth noting for this clonotype: This clone may be a read error of a much larger clone one base away. The chain carries TRBV7-9 and TRBJ2-3, with D uncertain. Germline assignment: CDR1 SEHNR and CDR2 FQNEAQ (reference sequence). The CDR3 consists of 14 residues. As DNA, the CDR3 is TGTGCCAGCAGCTCCTCGGACCTCACAGATATGCAGTATTTT. Translated: CASSSSDLTDMQYF.

This clonotype was detected ten times or more. V and J are TRBV5-1 and TRBJ1-2, with TRBD1 matching 7 bases. The CDR3 length is 15 residues. Germline trimming cut 0 bases from V and 5 bases from J; bases unmatched to any gene: 7. The germline V gene has CDR1 SGHRS and CDR2 YFSETQ. The CDR3 nucleotides are TGCGCCAGCAGCTTGGAGGGGGACAGTTATTATGGCTACACCTTC. Protein sequence: CASSLEGDSYYGYTF.

The chain employs TRBV12-3 or TRBV12-4 and TRBJ2-2; weak D call: TRBD2 (5 bases). This CDR3 spans 15 amino acids. V lost 5 bases to trimming and J lost 4 bases, with 14 bases between them. CDR3 residues: CASSALGVSTGELFF. CDR3 nucleotides: TGTGCCAGCAGTGCCCTCGGGGTTAGCACCGGGGAGCTGTTTTTT.

V is TRBV2 and J is TRBJ1-1; TRBD1 might be the D (6 bases). This CDR3 has 15 amino acids. The V end lost 6 bases, the J end lost 0 bases, and 14 bases lay between the germline ends. The germline gives CDR1 SNHLY, CDR2 FYNNEI. The CDR3 protein is CASSLRRTVNTEAFF. CDR3 DNA sequence: TGTGCCAGCAGCCTCAGGAGGACAGTGAACACTGAAGCTTTCTTT.

The genes are TRBV29-1 and TRBJ1-2, with TRBD1 matching over 11 bases. CDR3 length equals 12 residues. V lost 6 bases, J lost 3 bases, and 0 bases stayed unmatched. In germline, CDR1 is SQVTM, CDR2 ANQGSEA. CDR3 bases: TGCAGCGTGGGACAGGGGGACTATGGCTACACCTTC. This codes for CSVGQGDYGYTF.

This clonotype was seen many times. This chain links TRBV12-3 or TRBV12-4 with TRBJ2-3; 7 positions match TRBD1. The J segment lost 3 bases and the V segment lost 8 bases, leaving 5 bases of the junction unmatched. CDR3 length: 13 amino acids. CDR3 sequence: CASETGSTDTQYF. DNA for the CDR3: TGTGCCAGCGAGACAGGGTCGACAGATACGCAGTATTTT.

This clonotype was seen at least ten times. DNA of the CDR3: TGTGCCAGCAGTCACCGGGGACAGGGCTACGAGCAGTACGTC. Protein product: CASSHRGQGYEQYV. J is TRBJ2-7 and V is TRBV14; 9 bases line up with TRBD1. Germline CDR1 is SGHDN and CDR2 is FVKESK. J was trimmed by 3 bases and V by 6 bases; bases with no gene match: 6. The CDR3 covers 14 residues.

In this sample, this clonotype turned up a few times. The J gene is TRBJ2-3, the V gene TRBV9; possible D gene TRBD2, 6 bases. Germline V gene sequence: CDR1 SGDLS, CDR2 YYNGEE. The CDR3 length is 17 residues. Trimming left V 1 base short and J 4 bases short, with 19 bases between. Here the CDR3 DNA reads TGTGCCAGCAGCGTAAGTGTGGGGGGACCGACTCCAGATACGCAGTATTTT. Protein sequence: CASSVSVGGPTPDTQYF.

This clonotype has more than one count but fewer than ten. This chain links TRBV6-2 or TRBV6-3 with TRBJ2-7, with D perhaps matching TRBD2 (6 bases). Per germline, CDR1 MNHEY and CDR2 SVGEGT. The CDR3 totals 13 residues. Between the trimmed V and J ends, which lost 0 bases and 6 bases, there was a span of 9 bases. The CDR3 DNA is TGTGCCAGCAGTTACTCCGGGGGTTCCGAGCAGTACGTC. Protein: CASSYSGGSEQYV.

This clonotype was picked up a small number of times. The V call is TRBV14, the J call TRBJ1-6; 10 bases are a match to TRBD1. Germline assignment: CDR1 SGHDN and CDR2 FVKESK. The CDR3 length is 15 residues. V was clipped by 4 bases and J by 8 bases; unmatched bases: 5. The CDR3 bases are TGTGCCAGCAGCCGGACAGGGGGAGCAGATTCACCCCTCCACTTT. Encoded protein: CASSRTGGADSPLHF.

In this sample, this clonotype turned up many times. The chain links TRBV6-2 or TRBV6-3 to TRBJ1-4, with D possibly matching TRBD1 (5 bases). The CDR3 has 15 residues. V was shortened by 6 bases and J by 7 bases, with 18 bases between the two germline ends. Germline-derived CDR1 and CDR2 are MNHEY and SVGEGT. DNA of the CDR3: TGTGCCAGCAGACGAGGGGCCCGGCTCGGTGAAAAACTGTTTTTT. Amino acids: CASRRGARLGEKLFF.